Each of the 27 T cell receptor beta chains below was sequenced from the same sample in a study of blood T cell repertoires in COVID-19. The table came from immunoSEQ multiplex PCR; TCRdb's copy has only in-frame clones and leaves some out. In the table there are about 210,000 clones, 80% of which are singletons. The sample was peripheral blood. These receptor sequences come from a man aged 60 to 69 with acute or convalescent COVID-19.

J is TRBJ1-3 and V is TRBV19, with a possible D match to TRBD1 (5 bases). Germline-derived CDR1 and CDR2 are LNHDA and SQIVND (reference sequence). The CDR3 length is 16 residues. The V end was cut by 5 bases, the J end by 0 bases, with 14 bases between. CDR3 coding DNA: TGTGCCAGTAGTCCGATACAGGTTTACTCTGGAAACACCATATATTTT. This codes for CASSPIQVYSGNTIYF.

This rearrangement joins TRBV6-2 or TRBV6-3 to TRBJ1-1; TRBD1 matches at 8 bases. Trimming at V came to 0 bases and at J to 1 base, leaving 4 bases not matched to a gene. Germline values: CDR1 MNHEY, CDR2 SVGEGT. The CDR3 length is 16 residues. The chain's CDR3 is CASSYSTGAPNTEAFF. Written as DNA, the CDR3 is TGTGCCAGCAGTTACTCGACAGGGGCGCCGAACACTGAAGCTTTCTTT.

This chain links TRBV30 with TRBJ1-6; D remains ambiguous. This CDR3 is built from 15 residues. The ends were cut back, 1 base at V and 7 bases at J, with 14 bases in the middle. Looked up from germline, CDR1 is GTSNPN and CDR2 is SVGIG (reference sequence). DNA of the CDR3: TGTGCCTGGAGTGCCCTTCGGGGTGGAAATTCACCCCTCCACTTT. Its translation: CAWSALRGGNSPLHF.

V usage is TRBV2 and J usage is TRBJ1-5, with D uncertain. There are 13 residues in the CDR3. Trimming took off 6 bases at V and 8 bases at J, with 14 bases between the two ends. Germline CDR1 and CDR2: SNHLY and FYNNEI. CDR3 bases: TGTGCCAGCAGGTGGAGGTCGGAGGAGCCCCAGCATTTT. Its protein product is CASRWRSEEPQHF.

The J gene is TRBJ2-1, the V gene TRBV12-5; TRBD2 matches 15 bases. The CDR3 sequence is 16 residues long. Looked up from germline, CDR1 is LGHNT and CDR2 is FRNRAP. After removal of 6 bases from V and 9 bases from J, the junction contained 9 bases not matched to a gene. In nucleotides, the CDR3 is TGTGCTAGTGGCTCTGGACTAGCGGGGGGGCCCGGTGAGCAGTTCTTC. Amino acids: CASGSGLAGGPGEQFF.

The chain is built from TRBV6-2 or TRBV6-3 and TRBJ1-3; D unresolved. The CDR3 is made up of 14 amino acids. V was trimmed by 2 bases and J by 5 bases, leaving 10 bases between them. Per germline, CDR1 MNHEY and CDR2 SVGEGT. The CDR3 loop reads CASSYERARNTIYF. The CDR3 DNA sequence: TGTGCCAGCAGTTACGAGCGGGCAAGAAACACCATATATTTT.

The chain is built from TRBV27 and TRBJ1-2; 11 nucleotides line up with TRBD1. Germline V lookup: CDR1 MNHEY, CDR2 SMNVEV (reference sequence). Trimming removed 3 bases from V and 6 bases from J; junction bases left unmatched: 9. This CDR3 spans 16 amino acids. The CDR3 DNA is TGTGCCAGCAGTTTTCGGACAGGGGGCTTTACGCATGGCTACACCTTC. It translates to CASSFRTGGFTHGYTF.

The V call is TRBV6-5, the J call TRBJ1-2; D ambiguous. Germline CDR1 is MNHEY and CDR2 is SVGAGI. V lost 7 bases and J 2 bases, leaving 11 bases between the germline ends. The CDR3 consists of 13 residues. The chain's CDR3 is CASNSGLNYGYTF. CDR3 nucleotides: TGTGCCAGCAATTCTGGACTGAACTATGGCTACACCTTC.

The chain is built from TRBV6-5 and TRBJ1-5, with 9 bases aligning to TRBD1. In germline, CDR1 is MNHEY, CDR2 SVGAGI. V shed 5 bases and J 6 bases; nucleotides not matched to a gene: 5. The CDR3 has 14 amino acids. The CDR3 DNA follows: TGTGCCAGCAGTCATGGACAGGGGAGTCAGCCCCAGCATTTT. Translating gives CASSHGQGSQPQHF.

Only one count was recorded for this clone. CDR3: CASSPNYVVAQYF. CDR3 nucleotides: TGTGCCAGCAGTCCCAACTACGTAGTCGCACAGTACTTC. This chain uses TRBV12-3 or TRBV12-4 with TRBJ2-7; D gene ambiguous. V lost 5 bases and J lost 10, with 18 bases in between. The CDR3 is 13 residues long.

This chain links TRBV18 with TRBJ2-7; 7 bases align to TRBD1. The CDR3 covers 21 residues. Germline V gene lookup returns CDR1 KGHSH and CDR2 LQKENI. The V segment lost 0 bases and the J segment 0 bases; nucleotides outside the gene matches: 20. The CDR3 protein is CASSPPSSSGTEKTSSYEQYF. The CDR3 nucleotides are TGTGCCAGCTCACCACCGTCGTCGTCCGGGACAGAGAAGACCAGCTCCTACGAGCAGTACTTC.

The CDR3 nucleotides read TGTGCCAGCAGCGAGGGGATTCAAAGTCAGCCCCAGCATTTT. Amino acid sequence: CASSEGIQSQPQHF. The genes are TRBV9 and TRBJ1-5; D is possibly TRBD1 (5 bases). The CDR3 is made up of 14 amino acids. Germline assignment: CDR1 SGDLS and CDR2 YYNGEE. Trimming stripped 3 bases from V and 6 bases from J, with 13 bases between.

CDR3 DNA sequence: TGTGCCACCAGTGATCCTTCCCCCTCTGGGGCCAACGTCCTGACTTTC. This translates into CATSDPSPSGANVLTF. V is TRBV24-1 and J is TRBJ2-6; D remains ambiguous. CDR3 length equals 16 residues. Germline CDR1 and CDR2: KGHDR and SFDVKD. Trimming removed 3 bases from V and 0 bases from J, with 8 bases in between.

This clone was counted ten times or more. The chain uses TRBV6-2 or TRBV6-3 and TRBJ2-3; 11 nucleotides agree with TRBD2. Germline loops: CDR1 MNHEY, CDR2 SVGEGT. The CDR3 sequence is 18 residues long. The trim removed 0 bases at V and 4 bases at J, leaving 9 bases unmatched. CDR3 loop: CASSYSPVAGGPADTQYF. In DNA form, the CDR3 reads TGTGCCAGCAGTTACTCGCCGGTAGCGGGGGGGCCTGCAGATACGCAGTATTTT.

The genes are TRBV5-8 and TRBJ1-5, with 9 bases fitting TRBD1. This CDR3 contains 16 residues. Germline V gene lookup returns CDR1 SGHTS and CDR2 YDEGEE. After removal of 4 bases from V and 0 bases from J, the junction contained 5 bases not matched to a gene. CDR3 sequence reads: CASSPTGGISNQPQHF. In DNA, the CDR3 is TGTGCCAGCAGCCCGACAGGGGGGATTAGCAATCAGCCCCAGCATTTT.

The gene calls are TRBV19 and TRBJ1-5; D remains ambiguous. Germline V gene sequence: CDR1 LNHDA, CDR2 SQIVND (reference sequence). Trimming took off 3 bases at V and 0 bases at J, with 9 bases between the two ends. The CDR3 sequence is 15 residues long. The CDR3 sequence: CASSIAVVSNQPQHF. DNA for the CDR3: TGTGCCAGTAGTATCGCCGTAGTTAGCAATCAGCCCCAGCATTTT.

The chain links TRBV7-8 to TRBJ2-1; 7 bases are shared with TRBD2. After removal of 3 bases from V and 10 bases from J, the junction contained 6 bases not matched to a gene. CDR3 size: 13 residues. The germline V gene encodes CDR1 SGHVS and CDR2 FQNEAQ. CDR3 DNA: TGTGCCAGCAGCTTGGGGGGGATGGGGGAGCAGTTCTTC. It translates to CASSLGGMGEQFF.

This rearrangement joins TRBV5-6 to TRBJ1-5, with D possibly matching TRBD1 (6 bases). Germline assignment: CDR1 SGHDT and CDR2 YYEEEE. The CDR3 has 15 residues. V was clipped by 0 bases and J by 4 bases, with 11 bases between them. As DNA, the CDR3 is TGTGCCAGCAGCTTGGCGGACAGCCTAAATCAGCCCCAGCATTTT. This encodes CASSLADSLNQPQHF.

This chain joins TRBV6-5 and TRBJ2-1, with a possible D match to TRBD2 (5 bases). Germline CDR1 and CDR2: MNHEY and SVGAGI. The length of the CDR3 is 14 residues. V dropped 7 bases and J dropped 0 bases, with 10 bases sitting between them. In nucleotides, the CDR3 is TGTGCCAGCAATCCTCGGGACTCCTACAATGAGCAGTTCTTC. It is translated as CASNPRDSYNEQFF.

V and J are TRBV12-3 or TRBV12-4 and TRBJ2-7; 11 bases match TRBD2. CDR3 length: 13 residues. Trimming cost V 7 bases and J 6 bases; bases outside gene matches: 5. This chain's CDR3 is CASIVAGGGEQYF. The CDR3 nucleotides are TGTGCCAGCATTGTAGCGGGAGGGGGCGAGCAGTACTTC.

This clone has a handful of counts. V usage is TRBV19 and J usage is TRBJ1-5; TRBD1 might be the D (5 bases). CDR1 and CDR2 (germline): LNHDA, SQIVND (reference sequence). Trimming stripped 7 bases from V and 5 bases from J, with 12 bases between. This CDR3 comprises 13 residues. DNA of the CDR3: TGTGCCAGTACCCGGAGGGGTGATCAGCCCCAGCATTTT. Its protein is CASTRRGDQPQHF.

The V gene is TRBV3-1 (or the pseudogene TRBV3-2), the J gene TRBJ2-7; TRBD1 matches at 10 bases. This CDR3 is built from 12 residues. V lost 6 bases and J lost 7; bases outside the gene matches: 3. CDR1 is LGHDT, CDR2 YNNKEL, per germline (reference sequence). The CDR3, as DNA: TGTGCCAGCAGGAAGGGACAGGGGGAGCAGTACTTC. Translated, it gives CASRKGQGEQYF.

V and J are TRBV5-5 and TRBJ2-3; the match to TRBD2 covers 7 bases. This CDR3 is built from 17 residues. V trimming: 4 bases; J trimming: 0 bases; junction bases outside the gene matches: 11. CDR1 is SGHKS, CDR2 YYEKEE, per germline (reference sequence). This chain's CDR3 is CASSPRLAAPSTDTQYF. The CDR3 nucleotides are TGTGCCAGCAGCCCGAGACTAGCAGCTCCCAGCACAGATACGCAGTATTTT.

The chain combines TRBV19 with TRBJ1-3, with D possibly matching TRBD1 (5 bases). Germline assignment: CDR1 LNHDA and CDR2 SQIVND (reference sequence). This CDR3 has 12 residues. The germline V and J ends were trimmed by 8 bases and 4 bases, with 9 bases remaining between them. CDR3 coding DNA: TGTGCCAGTGTGGGGCAAGGAAACACCATATATTTT. Protein sequence: CASVGQGNTIYF.

The V call is TRBV11-2, the J call TRBJ2-3; 14 nucleotides align to TRBD2. The CDR3 contains 16 residues. Trimming took 1 base from V and 8 from J; bases not matched to a gene: 5. The germline CDR1 and CDR2 sequences are SGHAT and FQNNGV. DNA of the CDR3: TGTGCCAGCAGCTTAGGACTAGCGGGAGGGGAGGGTACGCAGTATTTT. Its protein is CASSLGLAGGEGTQYF.

The CDR3, as DNA: TGTGCCAGCAGCCAAGATGGAGTATACGGCTACACCTTC. Its protein product is CASSQDGVYGYTF. The J gene is TRBJ1-2, the V gene TRBV4-2; D call uncertain. The V gene lost 0 bases and the J gene lost 8 bases, with 10 bases spanning the gap. CDR1 is LGHNA, CDR2 YNFKEQ, per germline. This CDR3 contains 13 residues.

The CDR3 DNA reads as TGTGCCAGCAGCGCTAGCGGGGGTGTCCTGGATACGCAGTATTTT. It specifies CASSASGGVLDTQYF. The J gene is TRBJ2-3, the V gene TRBV7-3; 10 bases line up with TRBD2. V lost 5 bases, J lost 6 bases, and 8 bases stayed unmatched. Germline V lookup: CDR1 SGHTA, CDR2 FQGTGA. This CDR3 comprises 15 residues.